Listed here are 25 T cell receptor beta chains from one sample, sequenced in a study of response to subunit inactivated influenza vaccine. A single record per CDR3 protein comes from TCRdb applying MiXCR to the RT-PCR reads. The table records 300,000 to 350,000 distinct CDR3 sequences, 22% of them present only once. Sequences were derived from PBMCs from blood, sampled 21 months after vaccination. The receptor set was obtained from a man aged 50-75 years who received an inactivated influenza vaccine.

The chain is built from TRBV4-3 and TRBJ1-2, with D possibly TRBD1 on 6 matching bases. CDR1 and CDR2 from the germline V gene are LGHNA and YSLEER. The ends were cut back, 1 base at V and 4 bases at J, with 16 bases in the middle. The CDR3 contains 16 residues. CDR3 sequence reads: CASSQVGGGPSYGYTF. The CDR3 region has the DNA TGCGCCAGCAGCCAAGTCGGCGGGGGCCCTAGCTATGGCTACACCTTC.

The V call is TRBV11-3, the J call TRBJ2-3, with 8 nucleotides matching TRBD2. The CDR3 runs 14 residues. With V trimmed by 4 bases and J by 4 bases, 4 bases remained unmatched. Germline CDR1 and CDR2: SGHNT and YENEEA. CDR3 nucleotides: TGTGCCAGCAGCTCGGGGACTAGTTCAGATACGCAGTATTTT. Protein: CASSSGTSSDTQYF.

This clonotype came up a few times. The chain combines TRBV7-2 with TRBJ2-2; 7 positions agree with TRBD2. The CDR3 is 16 residues long. Germline CDR1 SGHTA, CDR2 FQGNSA. With V trimmed by 1 base and J by 2 bases, 4 bases remained unmatched. CDR3 sequence: CASSLGLAANTGELFF. The CDR3 DNA reads TGTGCCAGCAGCTTAGGTCTAGCGGCAAACACCGGGGAGCTGTTTTTT.

A few counts support this clonotype. The CDR3 spells CASRTDRGSYEQYF. The CDR3 bases are TGTGCCAGCAGAACAGACAGGGGTTCCTACGAGCAGTACTTC. The chain employs TRBV28 and TRBJ2-7, with 8 bases fitting TRBD1. The J segment lost 1 base and the V segment lost 6 bases, leaving 5 bases of the junction unmatched. This CDR3 has 14 amino acids. Germline lookup yields CDR1 MDHEN and CDR2 SYDVKM.

The genes are TRBV29-1 and TRBJ2-3; perhaps TRBD2 as D (7 bases). CDR1 and CDR2 (germline): SQVTM, ANQGSEA. The V and J ends lost 5 bases and 3 bases respectively, with 12 bases between them. The CDR3 is made up of 13 amino acids. The CDR3 DNA reads TGCAGCGTTTGGGAGGGGGGTACAGATACGCAGTATTTT. Its protein is CSVWEGGTDTQYF.

This clonotype was seen a handful of times. The chain has TRBV5-1 and TRBJ1-4; TRBD1 matches 9 bases. V lost 0 bases to trimming and J lost 4 bases; unmatched junction nucleotides: 1. This CDR3 comprises 15 residues. In germline, CDR1 is SGHRS, CDR2 YFSETQ. The CDR3 loop reads CASSLGDRDNEKLFF. CDR3 coding DNA: TGCGCCAGCAGCTTGGGGGACAGGGATAATGAAAAACTGTTTTTT.

The chain joins TRBV28 to TRBJ2-4; TRBD2 aligns across 14 bases. Germline-derived CDR1 and CDR2 are MDHEN and SYDVKM. The CDR3 totals 13 residues. V lost 5 bases, J lost 10 bases, and 1 base stayed unmatched. CDR3 sequence reads: CASSGLAGGIQYF. The CDR3 DNA reads TGTGCCAGCAGTGGACTAGCGGGGGGTATTCAGTACTTC.

V is TRBV10-3 and J is TRBJ2-7, with 9 bases identical to TRBD2. Germline V lookup: CDR1 ENHRY, CDR2 SYGVKD. This CDR3 comprises 14 residues. V shed 2 bases, J shed 7 bases, and the junction held 6 bases outside the gene matches. The CDR3 region has the DNA TGTGCCATCAGTGAGAATAGCGGGAGTAGGGAGCAGTACTTC. This gives the protein CAISENSGSREQYF.

This clonotype was picked up a small number of times. V gene TRBV7-2 combines with J gene TRBJ1-1, with D unclear. Deletions cut 7 bases from V and 4 bases from J, with 19 bases between. The CDR3 covers 15 residues. CDR1 SGHTA and CDR2 FQGNSA come from the germline V gene. The CDR3 loop reads CASTLNPGRRTEAFF. CDR3 coding DNA: TGTGCCAGCACCCTAAATCCGGGCAGGCGCACTGAAGCTTTCTTT. Full variable domain (missing parts from reference TRBV7-2 and TRBJ1-1): GAGVSQSPSNKVTEKGKDVELRCDPISGHTALYWYRQSLGQGLEFLIYFQGNSAPDKSGLPSDRFSAERTGGSVSTLTIQRTQQEDSAVYLCASTLNPGRRTEAFFGQGTRLTVV.

This clonotype has a count of ten or more. The gene calls are TRBV20-1 and TRBJ1-6, with a possible D match to TRBD1 (5 bases). Per the germline V gene, CDR1 is DFQATT and CDR2 is SNEGSKA (reference sequence). The CDR3 has 12 residues. Trimming removed 0 bases from V and 11 bases from J, with 8 bases in between. DNA for the CDR3: TGCAGTGCTAGAGATGGACAAACACCCCTCCACTTT. Residues: CSARDGQTPLHF.

The count of this clonotype is one. J is TRBJ1-5 and V is TRBV5-5; D not resolved. Trimming took off 1 base at V and 4 bases at J, with 15 bases between the two ends. There are 16 residues in the CDR3. Per the germline V gene, CDR1 is SGHKS and CDR2 is YYEKEE (reference sequence). The CDR3 region has the DNA TGTGCCAGCAGCTTGATGTCGGGGTCAGTAAATCAGCCCCAGCATTTT. It specifies CASSLMSGSVNQPQHF.

The chain joins TRBV28 to TRBJ1-6, with TRBD1 identical over 9 bases. Germline CDR1 reads MDHEN; CDR2 reads SYDVKM. CDR3 length equals 13 residues. V was clipped by 4 bases and J by 9 bases; unmatched bases: 1. CDR3 residues: CASSYRGPSPLHF. The CDR3 DNA sequence: TGTGCCAGCAGTTACAGGGGGCCTTCACCCCTCCACTTT. Based on the CDR3 plus reference TRBV28 and TRBJ1-6, the full variable domain is DVKVTQSSRYLVKRTGEKVFLECVQDMDHENMFWYRQDPGLGLRLIYFSYDVKMKEKGDIPEGYSVSREKKERFSLILESASTNQTSMYLCASSYRGPSPLHFGNGTRLTVT.

This clonotype was detected a few times. For the CDR3, the DNA is TGCGCCAGCAGCTCAGGATCCGGGGTTGAAGCTTTCTTT. Translation: CASSSGSGVEAFF. The gene calls are TRBV5-1 and TRBJ1-1; D is uncertain. V lost 3 bases and J lost 7, with 13 bases in between. The CDR3 extends over 13 amino acids. Looked up from germline, CDR1 is SGHRS and CDR2 is YFSETQ.

The rearrangement uses TRBV25-1 and TRBJ2-7; D remains ambiguous. The CDR3 is 14 residues long. V dropped 7 bases and J dropped 3 bases, with 16 bases sitting between them. Germline values: CDR1 MGHDK, CDR2 SYGVNS. Here the CDR3 reads CASIASGRNYEQYF. The CDR3, as DNA: TGTGCCAGCATTGCATCCGGCCGAAACTACGAGCAGTACTTC.

Only a few counts were recorded for this clonotype. The chain combines TRBV6-2 or TRBV6-3 with TRBJ1-5; D remains ambiguous. V was shortened by 0 bases and J by 0 bases, with 6 bases between the two germline ends. CDR3 length: 15 amino acids. Per germline, CDR1 MNHEY and CDR2 SVGEGT. The CDR3 DNA reads TGTGCCAGCAGTTACTCGCGGATTAGCAATCAGCCCCAGCATTTT. Its translation is CASSYSRISNQPQHF.

The chain employs TRBV9 and TRBJ2-7; D possibly corresponds to TRBD2 (6 bases). Germline CDR1 reads SGDLS; CDR2 reads YYNGEE. Trimming took 0 bases from V and 7 from J, leaving 14 bases between them. The CDR3 spans 14 residues. This CDR3 is CASSVDPGAKEQYF. The CDR3 nucleotides read TGTGCCAGCAGCGTAGATCCGGGAGCTAAAGAGCAGTACTTC. The whole variable domain, remainder taken from reference TRBV9 and TRBJ2-7, is DSGVTQTPKHLITATGQRVTLRCSPRSGDLSVYWYQQSLDQGLQFLIQYYNGEERAKGNILERFSAQQFPDLHSELNLSSLELGDSALYFCASSVDPGAKEQYFGPGTRLTVT.

This clonotype was counted between two and nine times. The gene calls are TRBV2 and TRBJ1-1; a weak D match, TRBD1 (6 bases). Germline CDR1 and CDR2: SNHLY and FYNNEI. V lost 6 bases and J 1 base, leaving 18 bases between the germline ends. The CDR3 sequence is 16 residues long. CDR3 sequence reads: CASRAEPGTRNTEAFF. Here the CDR3 DNA reads TGTGCCAGCAGAGCAGAACCCGGGACAAGGAACACTGAAGCTTTCTTT.

This clonotype was detected many times. The chain has TRBV9 and TRBJ1-2; 8 bases agree with TRBD1. Germline V gene data show CDR1 as SGDLS and CDR2 as YYNGEE. This CDR3 has 14 residues. V gave up 3 bases and J gave up 5 bases; unmatched junction bases: 6. CDR3 in amino acids: CASSAGQGAYGYTF. For the CDR3, the DNA is TGTGCCAGCAGCGCGGGGCAGGGGGCTTATGGCTACACCTTC.

This clonotype turned up a few times. This chain links TRBV19 with TRBJ1-3; no reliable D call. Germline CDR1 and CDR2: LNHDA and SQIVND (reference sequence). V was shortened by 8 bases and J by 0 bases, with 8 bases between the two germline ends. The CDR3 is made up of 13 amino acids. The CDR3 sequence: CASRLISGNTIYF. In nucleotides, the CDR3 is TGTGCCAGTCGACTGATCTCTGGAAACACCATATATTTT.

V gene TRBV21-1 combines with J gene TRBJ2-7; the D call of TRBD2 is as the table states it, not checked on the DNA. TRBV21-1 is given as a pseudogene. This CDR3 contains 16 residues. CDR3 DNA: TGTGCCACCGTACTAGCGGGAGCGTTACTATACTACGAGCAGTACTTC. Translation gives CATVLAGALLYYEQYF.

The rearrangement links TRBV18 to TRBJ1-5; no clear D. Trimming took 2 bases from V and 4 from J, leaving 9 bases between them. Germline V CDR1 and CDR2: KGHSH, LQKENI. There are 14 residues in the CDR3. The CDR3 is CASSPVFENQPQHF. The CDR3 DNA reads TGTGCCAGCTCACCAGTTTTTGAGAATCAGCCCCAGCATTTT.

This chain joins TRBV5-1 and TRBJ2-5; D is possibly TRBD2 (5 bases). Germline V gene sequence: CDR1 SGHRS, CDR2 YFSETQ. There are 13 residues in the CDR3. Trimming removed 0 bases at V and 4 bases at J, with 7 bases between. CDR3 DNA: TGCGCCAGCAGCTTGGATGCGGGAGAGACCCAGTACTTC. Protein sequence: CASSLDAGETQYF.

V is TRBV5-5 and J is TRBJ1-4, with D unresolved. Germline CDR1 reads SGHKS; CDR2 reads YYEKEE (reference sequence). V was shortened by 6 bases and J by 7 bases, with 16 bases between the two germline ends. The CDR3 has 14 residues. The CDR3 loop is CASKERPDREKLFF. The DNA of the CDR3 is TGTGCCAGCAAGGAGCGGCCTGATCGTGAAAAACTGTTTTTT.

The CDR3 region has the DNA TGTGCCAGCAGTGTACGGCAGGCCTCCCCCGGGGAGCTGTTTTTT. This encodes CASSVRQASPGELFF. The gene calls are TRBV6-1 and TRBJ2-2; D unresolved. Germline V gene sequence: CDR1 MNHNS, CDR2 SASEGT. The ends were cut back, 4 bases at V and 6 bases at J, with 15 bases in the middle. CDR3 length: 15 amino acids.

The rearrangement joins TRBV12-3 or TRBV12-4 to TRBJ1-1, with a possible D match to TRBD1 (6 bases). The CDR3 runs 14 residues. With 8 bases removed from V and 2 bases from J, the gap between germline ends came to 15 bases. CDR3 bases: TGTGCCAGCCTCCGGGGGGCAACAAACACTGAAGCTTTCTTT. Translated: CASLRGATNTEAFF.